This T cell receptor (beta chain) was captured in a study of cytomegalovirus exposure and HLA in healthy donors. Study-level background: Of roughly 400 genotyped donors, about 80% grouped in the Caucasian-associated ancestry cluster.

Primers: 60 Vbeta forward and 13 Jbeta reverse. The data were produced by immunoSEQ multiplex PCR, yet TCRdb's version contains in-frame clones alone and is incomplete. Its table lists fewer than 150,000 clones. This CDR3 has 19 residues. V was shortened by 3 bases and J by 1 base, with 21 bases between the two germline ends. The germline gives CDR1 SGHTA, CDR2 FQGTGA. Notes on the study in general: Specificity for CMV antigens was confirmed in vitro for a few of the CMV-associated chains. Many donors shared some public TCRs, even though most TCR sequences were rare.

For this clone: As yet, its antigen is unknown.

The chain recombines TRBV7-3 with TRBJ2-2; weak D call: TRBD2 (5 bases). The specimen was PBMCs. The TCR sequence derives from a man in his forties or fifties in good health and CMV-seronegative. This chain's CDR3 is CASSLHVQRGIENTGELFF. The DNA of the CDR3 is TGTGCCAGCAGCTTGCATGTTCAGAGAGGGATCGAGAACACCGGGGAGCTGTTTTTT. The full variable domain, completed using reference TRBV7-3 and TRBJ2-2, is GAGVSQTPSNKVTEKGKYVELRCDPISGHTALYWYRQSLGQGPEFLIYFQGTGAADDSGLPNDRFFAVRPEGSVSTLKIQRTERGDSAVYLCASSLHVQRGIENTGELFFGEGSRLTVL.